This TCR beta chain stems from a study of PD-1 blockade in classical Hodgkin lymphoma. Each patient's relapse followed autologous stem cell transplantation, and brentuximab vedotin exposure varied. Sequencing used immunoSEQ multiplex PCR; TCRdb keeps in-frame clones, though not all of them. The data hold roughly 41,000 clones, with 76% observed a single time. V trimming: 3 bases; J trimming: 4 bases; junction bases outside the gene matches: 4. The germline gives CDR1 KGHSY, CDR2 FQNENV. The CDR3 runs 14 residues. The sequence was obtained from a human donor with classical Hodgkin lymphoma. The chain couples TRBV16 to TRBJ1-2; 8 bases align to TRBD1. The input for sequencing was peripheral blood mononuclear cells (PBMCs), taken at baseline. CDR3 amino acids: CASSHRGTGYGYTF. CDR3 DNA sequence: TGTGCCAGCAGCCACCGCGGGACAGGCTATGGCTACACCTTC.